Described below is a single TCR beta chain sequence and its context. The antigen is not known. Trimming left V 4 bases short and J 5 bases short, with 20 bases between. Germline loops: CDR1 WNHNN, CDR2 SYGVQD (reference sequence). This CDR3 is 17 amino acids long. TCRdb's table, derived via immunoSEQ multiplex PCR, lists solely in-frame clones and lacks some. The top ten clones hold roughly 1.5% of a sample with approximately 980,000 clones, more than 75% of them seen once. This sample stems from a study of shared clonotypes between healthy human individuals. Study observations and caveats: Researchers sampled blood only, noting tissue repertoires likely differ.

Sample: memory CD4+ T cells sorted from blood. Subset meaning: CD45RA-negative fraction. V usage is TRBV10-1 and J usage is TRBJ1-4, with D possibly being TRBD1 (6 bases). This TCR was recovered from a man younger than 35 in good health. The CDR3, as DNA: TGCGCCAGCAGTGCTTTCGATTGGGAAGGGGGAAATGAAAAACTGTTTTTT. Translated, it gives CASSAFDWEGGNEKLFF.